The 2 T cell receptor beta chains given below trace back to one sample, sequenced in a study of blood T cell repertoires in COVID-19. Generated by immunoSEQ multiplex PCR, the TCRdb table keeps only in-frame clones and is missing some. Among under 300,000 clones listed, around 89% were seen once. Input material: peripheral blood. Receptor source: a woman between 35 and 50 years old with acute or convalescent COVID-19.

In DNA, the CDR3 is TGTGCCAGCAGCCGGACAGGGGGGGCAACTAATGAAAAACTGTTTTTT. This sequence encodes CASSRTGGATNEKLFF. V usage is TRBV9 and J usage is TRBJ1-4; TRBD1 matches at 10 bases. Germline CDR1 is SGDLS and CDR2 is YYNGEE. The ends lost 4 bases at V and 0 bases at J; junction bases unmatched: 3. CDR3 length equals 16 residues.

The chain is built from TRBV19 and TRBJ1-2; D is possibly TRBD1 (6 bases). CDR3 length: 14 residues. CDR1 LNHDA and CDR2 SQIVND come from the germline V gene (reference sequence). With 6 bases removed from V and 2 bases from J, the gap between germline ends came to 13 bases. The DNA of the CDR3 is TGTGCCAGTAGGGGCTGGACAGAGAACTATGGCTACACCTTC. Its translation: CASRGWTENYGYTF.